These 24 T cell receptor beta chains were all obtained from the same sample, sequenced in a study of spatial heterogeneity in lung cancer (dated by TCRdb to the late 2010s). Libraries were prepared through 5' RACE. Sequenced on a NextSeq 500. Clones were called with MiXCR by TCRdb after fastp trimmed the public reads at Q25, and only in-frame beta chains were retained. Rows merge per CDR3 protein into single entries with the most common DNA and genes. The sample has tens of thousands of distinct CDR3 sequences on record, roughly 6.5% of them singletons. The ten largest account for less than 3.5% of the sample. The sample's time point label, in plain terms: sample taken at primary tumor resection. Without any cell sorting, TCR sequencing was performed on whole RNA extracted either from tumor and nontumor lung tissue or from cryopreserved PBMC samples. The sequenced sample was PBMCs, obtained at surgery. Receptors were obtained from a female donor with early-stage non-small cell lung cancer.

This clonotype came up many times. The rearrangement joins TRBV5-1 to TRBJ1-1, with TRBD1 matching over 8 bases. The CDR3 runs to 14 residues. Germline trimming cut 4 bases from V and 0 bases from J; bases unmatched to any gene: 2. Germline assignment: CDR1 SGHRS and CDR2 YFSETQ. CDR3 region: CASSMDRVNTEAFF. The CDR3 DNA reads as TGCGCCAGCAGCATGGACAGGGTGAACACTGAAGCTTTCTTT.

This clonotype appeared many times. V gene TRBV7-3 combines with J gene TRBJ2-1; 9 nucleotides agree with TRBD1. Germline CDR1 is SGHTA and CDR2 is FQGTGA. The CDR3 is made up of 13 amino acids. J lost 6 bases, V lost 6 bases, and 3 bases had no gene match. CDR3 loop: CASSGQGSNEQFF. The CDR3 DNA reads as TGTGCCAGCAGTGGACAGGGGAGCAATGAGCAGTTCTTC.

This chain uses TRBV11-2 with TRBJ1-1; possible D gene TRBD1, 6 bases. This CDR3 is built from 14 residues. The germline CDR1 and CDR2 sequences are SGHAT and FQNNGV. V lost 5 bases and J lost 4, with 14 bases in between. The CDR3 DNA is TGTGCCAGCAGCCCCCTGGGGGGCGGCACTGAAGCTTTCTTT. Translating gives CASSPLGGGTEAFF.

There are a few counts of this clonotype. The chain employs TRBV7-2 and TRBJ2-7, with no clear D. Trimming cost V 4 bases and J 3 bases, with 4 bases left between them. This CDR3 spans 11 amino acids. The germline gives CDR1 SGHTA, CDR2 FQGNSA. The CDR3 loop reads CASSSHYEQYF. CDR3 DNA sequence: TGTGCCAGCAGCTCCCACTACGAGCAGTACTTC.

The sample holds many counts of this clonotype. CDR3: CASNPGTGTQYF. CDR3 DNA: TGTGCCAGTAACCCCGGGACAGGGACCCAGTACTTC. The V gene is TRBV19, the J gene TRBJ2-5; 8 bases fit TRBD1. Trimming cost V 7 bases and J 7 bases; bases outside gene matches: 5. Germline CDR1 and CDR2: LNHDA and SQIVND (reference sequence). This CDR3 region has 12 residues.

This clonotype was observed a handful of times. CDR3 DNA sequence: TGTGCCATCGGGGACCGGGACAATGAGCAGTTCTTC. Protein product: CAIGDRDNEQFF. The chain uses TRBV10-3 and TRBJ2-1; the D gene could be TRBD1 or TRBD2 (5 bases each). The CDR3 runs 12 residues. Germline CDR1 reads ENHRY; CDR2 reads SYGVKD. The germline V and J ends were trimmed by 8 bases and 5 bases, with 10 bases remaining between them.

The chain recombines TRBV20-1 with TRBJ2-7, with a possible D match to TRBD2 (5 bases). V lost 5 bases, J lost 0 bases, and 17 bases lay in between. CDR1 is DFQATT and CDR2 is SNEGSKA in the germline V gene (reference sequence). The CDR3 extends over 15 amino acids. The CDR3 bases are TGCAGTGCTGGAGGTCCTTGGGGAAGCTCCTACGAGCAGTACTTC. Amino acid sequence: CSAGGPWGSSYEQYF.

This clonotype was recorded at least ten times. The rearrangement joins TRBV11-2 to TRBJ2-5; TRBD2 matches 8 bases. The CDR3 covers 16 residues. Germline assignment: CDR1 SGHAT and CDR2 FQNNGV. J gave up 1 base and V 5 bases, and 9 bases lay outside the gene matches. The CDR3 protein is CASSRGSGGFQETQYF. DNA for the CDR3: TGTGCCAGCAGCCGGGGGAGCGGGGGATTCCAAGAGACCCAGTACTTC.

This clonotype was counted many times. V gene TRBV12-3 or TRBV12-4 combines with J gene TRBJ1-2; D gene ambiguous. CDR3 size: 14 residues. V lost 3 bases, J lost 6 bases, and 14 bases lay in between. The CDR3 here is CASSLSLWRDGYTF. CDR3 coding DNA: TGTGCCAGCAGTTTGTCCCTCTGGCGGGATGGCTACACCTTC.

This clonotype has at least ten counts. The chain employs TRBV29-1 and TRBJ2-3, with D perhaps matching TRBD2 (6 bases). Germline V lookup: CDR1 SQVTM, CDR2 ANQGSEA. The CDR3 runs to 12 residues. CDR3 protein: CSGGKGTDTQYF. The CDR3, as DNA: TGCAGTGGGGGGAAGGGAACAGATACGCAGTATTTT.

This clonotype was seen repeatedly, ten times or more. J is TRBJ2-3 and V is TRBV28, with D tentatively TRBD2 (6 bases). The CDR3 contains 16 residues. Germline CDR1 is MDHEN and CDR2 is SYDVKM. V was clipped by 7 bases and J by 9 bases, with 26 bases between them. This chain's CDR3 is CASKSRAGSRRITQYF. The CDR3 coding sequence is TGTGCCAGCAAATCAAGAGCGGGTAGCCGACGGATAACGCAGTATTTT.

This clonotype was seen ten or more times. The chain's CDR3 is CSARQGAEKLFF. CDR3 sequence (DNA): TGCAGTGCTCGACAGGGGGCTGAAAAACTGTTTTTT. This chain connects TRBV20-1 to TRBJ1-4; 10 bases are shared with TRBD1. CDR3 length equals 12 residues. Trimming took 5 bases from V and 7 from J; bases not matched to a gene: 1. CDR1 is DFQATT and CDR2 is SNEGSKA in the germline V gene (reference sequence).

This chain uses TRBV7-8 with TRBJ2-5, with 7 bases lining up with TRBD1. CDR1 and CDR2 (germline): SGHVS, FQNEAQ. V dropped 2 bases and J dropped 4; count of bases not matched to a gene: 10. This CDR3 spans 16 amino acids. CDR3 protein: CASSLNYRGQTETQYF. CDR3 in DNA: TGTGCCAGCAGCTTAAATTATAGGGGACAGACAGAGACCCAGTACTTC.

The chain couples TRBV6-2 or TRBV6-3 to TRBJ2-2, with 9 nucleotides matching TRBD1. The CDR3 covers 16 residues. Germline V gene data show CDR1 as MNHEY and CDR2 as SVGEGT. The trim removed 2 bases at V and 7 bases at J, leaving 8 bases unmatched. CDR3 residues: CASSYPRQGDIGELFF. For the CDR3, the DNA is TGTGCCAGCAGTTACCCCCGACAGGGGGATATCGGGGAGCTGTTTTTT.

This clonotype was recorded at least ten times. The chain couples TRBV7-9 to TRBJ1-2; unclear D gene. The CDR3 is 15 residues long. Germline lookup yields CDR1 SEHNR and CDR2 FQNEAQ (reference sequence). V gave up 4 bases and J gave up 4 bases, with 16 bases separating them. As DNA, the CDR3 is TGTGCCAGCAGCTCCCGAGGAGGGCCGACCTATGGCTACACCTTC. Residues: CASSSRGGPTYGYTF.

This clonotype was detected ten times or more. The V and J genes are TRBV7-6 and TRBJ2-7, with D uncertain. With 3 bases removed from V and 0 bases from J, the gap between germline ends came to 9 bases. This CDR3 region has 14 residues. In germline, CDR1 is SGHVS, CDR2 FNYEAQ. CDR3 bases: TGTGCCAGCAGCTTGCACCTGAGCTCCTACGAGCAGTACTTC. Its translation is CASSLHLSSYEQYF.

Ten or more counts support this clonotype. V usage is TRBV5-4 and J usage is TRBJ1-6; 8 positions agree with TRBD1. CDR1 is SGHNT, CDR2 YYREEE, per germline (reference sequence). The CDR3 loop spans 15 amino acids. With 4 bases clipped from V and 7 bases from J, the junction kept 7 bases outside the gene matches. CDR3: CASSLDRGPNSPLHF. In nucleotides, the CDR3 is TGTGCCAGCAGCCTCGACAGGGGTCCCAATTCACCCCTCCACTTT.

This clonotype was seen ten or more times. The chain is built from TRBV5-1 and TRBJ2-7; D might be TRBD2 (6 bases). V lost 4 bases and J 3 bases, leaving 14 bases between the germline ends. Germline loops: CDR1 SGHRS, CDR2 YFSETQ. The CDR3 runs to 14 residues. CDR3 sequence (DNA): TGCGCCAGCAGCAACCGGGGGAATAACTACGAGCAGTACTTC. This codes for CASSNRGNNYEQYF.

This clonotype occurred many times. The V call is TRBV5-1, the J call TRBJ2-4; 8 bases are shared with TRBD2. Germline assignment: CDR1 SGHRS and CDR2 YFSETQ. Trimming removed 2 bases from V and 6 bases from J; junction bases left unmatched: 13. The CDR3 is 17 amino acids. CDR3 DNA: TGCGCCAGCAGCTTAAAGCTGACTAGCCGGGGGGGAAACATTCAGTACTTC. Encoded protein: CASSLKLTSRGGNIQYF. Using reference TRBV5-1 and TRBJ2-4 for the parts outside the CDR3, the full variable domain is KAGVTQTPRYLIKTRGQQVTLSCSPISGHRSVSWYQQTPGQGLQFLFEYFSETQRNKGNFPGRFSGRQFSNSRSEMNVSTLELGDSALYLCASSLKLTSRGGNIQYFGAGTRLSVL.

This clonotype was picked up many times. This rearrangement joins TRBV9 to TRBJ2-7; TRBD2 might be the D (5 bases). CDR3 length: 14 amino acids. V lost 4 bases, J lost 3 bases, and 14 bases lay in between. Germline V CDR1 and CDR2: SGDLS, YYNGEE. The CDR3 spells CASSYRDMNYEQYF. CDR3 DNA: TGTGCCAGCAGCTACCGGGATATGAACTACGAGCAGTACTTC.

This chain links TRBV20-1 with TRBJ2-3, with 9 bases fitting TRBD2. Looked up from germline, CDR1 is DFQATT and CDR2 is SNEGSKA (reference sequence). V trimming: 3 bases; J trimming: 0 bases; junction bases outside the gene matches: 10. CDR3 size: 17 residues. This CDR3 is CSASMAGGITSTDTQYF. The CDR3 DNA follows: TGCAGTGCTAGTATGGCGGGGGGGATTACTAGCACAGATACGCAGTATTTT.

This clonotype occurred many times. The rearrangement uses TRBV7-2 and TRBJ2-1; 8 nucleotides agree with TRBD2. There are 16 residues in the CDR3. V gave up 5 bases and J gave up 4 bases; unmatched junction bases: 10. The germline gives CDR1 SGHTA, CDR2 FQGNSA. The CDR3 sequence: CASSPSVGGGYNEQFF. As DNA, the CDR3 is TGTGCCAGCAGCCCCTCTGTCGGGGGGGGATACAATGAGCAGTTCTTC.

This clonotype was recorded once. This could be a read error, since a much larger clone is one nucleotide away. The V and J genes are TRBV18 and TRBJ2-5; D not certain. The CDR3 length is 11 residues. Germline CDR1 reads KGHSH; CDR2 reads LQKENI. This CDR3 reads CTSSPSETQYF. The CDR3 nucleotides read TGTACCAGCTCACCGTCGGAGACCCAGTACTTC.

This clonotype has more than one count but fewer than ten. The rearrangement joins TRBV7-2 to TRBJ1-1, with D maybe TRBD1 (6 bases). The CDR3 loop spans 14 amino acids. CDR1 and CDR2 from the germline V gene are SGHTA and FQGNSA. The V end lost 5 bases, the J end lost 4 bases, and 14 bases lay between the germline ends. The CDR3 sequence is CASSASYRVTEAFF. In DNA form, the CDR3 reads TGTGCCAGCAGCGCGAGCTACAGGGTCACTGAAGCTTTCTTT.